One and the same sample provided the 18 T cell receptor beta chains below, sequenced in a study of blood T cells in healthy people across ages. Using a J-beta primer mix together with a sample-barcoded 5' primer, a second PCR was run for about 7 to 12 cycles. Via MiXCR, TCRdb re-called the 5' RACE reads, giving one row per CDR3 protein. The sample lists around 790,000 distinct CDR3 sequences, under 55% occurring once. Input material: blood. These receptors all stem from a man aged 55 to 70 in good health.

This clonotype was picked up one time. This chain uses TRBV24-1 with TRBJ2-3, with TRBD2 as a possible D gene (6 bases). Trimming left V 2 bases short and J 4 bases short, with 12 bases between. The CDR3 consists of 15 residues. Germline V CDR1 and CDR2: KGHDR, SFDVKD. The chain's CDR3 is CATSDSSSGADTQYF. CDR3 in DNA: TGTGCCACCAGTGATTCATCGTCGGGGGCAGATACGCAGTATTTT.

The genes are TRBV5-1 and TRBJ2-5; D may correspond to TRBD1 or TRBD2 (5 bases each). Germline CDR1 is SGHRS and CDR2 is YFSETQ. CDR3 size: 15 residues. The V end lost 4 bases, the J end lost 1 base, and 14 bases lay between the germline ends. This CDR3 reads CASSPGTNLQETQYF. The CDR3 DNA reads as TGCGCCAGCAGCCCGGGGACGAACCTCCAAGAGACCCAGTACTTC.

This clonotype was picked up a small number of times. V is TRBV28 and J is TRBJ1-6; 12 bases line up with TRBD1. Germline CDR1 is MDHEN and CDR2 is SYDVKM. V lost 5 bases to trimming and J lost 11 bases; unmatched junction nucleotides: 7. The CDR3 spans 15 residues. CDR3 DNA sequence: TGTGCCAGCAGTGGGACAGGGGGCATTCCCACACCCCTCCACTTT. Protein: CASSGTGGIPTPLHF.

There are a few counts of this clonotype. The chain combines TRBV6-5 with TRBJ1-1; 9 positions match TRBD1. Trimming removed 6 bases from V and 1 base from J; junction bases left unmatched: 9. Germline-derived CDR1 and CDR2 are MNHEY and SVGAGI. This CDR3 comprises 16 residues. The CDR3 nucleotides read TGTGCCAGCAGGTCCGGGACAGGGTTGGCGAACACTGAAGCTTTCTTT. The encoded protein is CASRSGTGLANTEAFF.

This clonotype occurred a few times. This chain joins TRBV11-3 and TRBJ1-2; no clear D. The CDR3 runs to 13 residues. The V and J ends lost 4 bases and 3 bases respectively, with 9 bases between them. Germline V gene data show CDR1 as SGHNT and CDR2 as YENEEA. In DNA, the CDR3 is TGTGCCAGCAGCTCTCGTAGAGACTATGGCTACACCTTC. The encoded protein is CASSSRRDYGYTF.

The chain is built from TRBV12-3 or TRBV12-4 and TRBJ2-1, with D uncertain. V was cut by 4 bases and J by 4 bases, with 17 bases left in between. The CDR3 is 16 residues long. CDR3 bases: TGTGCCAGCAGTTCCCCCCCCACGGGTGGGTACAATGAGCAGTTCTTC. As protein: CASSSPPTGGYNEQFF.

This chain connects TRBV20-1 to TRBJ2-7; 7 nucleotides align to TRBD2. Germline CDR1 and CDR2: DFQATT and SNEGSKA (reference sequence). The trim removed 3 bases at V and 3 bases at J, leaving 8 bases unmatched. CDR3 length: 14 residues. The CDR3 loop reads CSASHRDYRYEQYF. CDR3 DNA sequence: TGCAGTGCTAGCCACCGGGACTATCGCTACGAGCAGTACTTC.

V and J are TRBV7-2 and TRBJ2-3, with 8 bases identical to TRBD2. Per germline, CDR1 SGHTA and CDR2 FQGNSA. The trim removed 5 bases at V and 7 bases at J, leaving 11 bases unmatched. The CDR3 contains 15 residues. CDR3 nucleotides: TGTGCCAGCAGCCCCCGGGGGGGGCGCAAAAATACGCAGTATTTT. It codes for CASSPRGGRKNTQYF.

The rearrangement uses TRBV27 and TRBJ2-1; TRBD2 aligns across 12 bases. The V gene's germline CDR1 is MNHEY and CDR2 SMNVEV (reference sequence). This CDR3 has 16 amino acids. Trimming at V came to 5 bases and at J to 2 bases, leaving 4 bases not matched to a gene. The CDR3 reads CASSKLAGGAYNEQFF. CDR3 DNA sequence: TGTGCCAGCAGTAAACTAGCGGGGGGAGCCTACAATGAGCAGTTCTTC.

There are a few counts of this clonotype. This rearrangement joins TRBV12-3 or TRBV12-4 to TRBJ2-5, with unresolved D. This CDR3 has 14 residues. With 3 bases removed from V and 4 bases from J, the gap between germline ends came to 12 bases. CDR3 sequence: CASSFRLMGETQYF. Written as DNA, the CDR3 is TGTGCCAGCAGTTTTCGGCTAATGGGAGAGACCCAGTACTTC.

CDR3 loop: CASSLGRTSGTDTQYF. As DNA, the CDR3 is TGCGCCAGCAGCTTGGGAAGGACTAGCGGCACAGATACGCAGTATTTT. The chain uses TRBV4-3 and TRBJ2-3; TRBD2 aligns across 9 bases. The CDR3 is 16 residues long. Germline trimming cut 5 bases from V and 1 base from J; bases unmatched to any gene: 7. Germline CDR1 and CDR2: LGHNA and YSLEER.

The CDR3 sequence is CASSSERLAGGEQFF. The CDR3 DNA is TGTGCCAGCAGCTCGGAGCGCTTGGCCGGGGGTGAGCAGTTCTTC. The rearrangement links TRBV7-2 to TRBJ2-1, with D maybe TRBD2 (6 bases). The CDR3 totals 15 residues. V lost 4 bases and J 9 bases, leaving 19 bases between the germline ends. Germline V gives CDR1 SGHTA, CDR2 FQGNSA. Full variable domain (outside the CDR3, taken from reference TRBV7-2 and TRBJ2-1): GAGVSQSPSNKVTEKGKDVELRCDPISGHTALYWYRQSLGQGLEFLIYFQGNSAPDKSGLPSDRFSAERTGGSVSTLTIQRTQQEDSAVYLCASSSERLAGGEQFFGPGTRLTVL.

The table lists this clonotype with a few counts. With a much larger clone just one base away, this may be a read error. The CDR3 region is CASTDRAGANVLTF. Written as DNA, the CDR3 is TGTGCCAGCACTGACAGGGCTGGGGCCAACGTCCTGACTTTC. The genes are TRBV6-1 and TRBJ2-6; 7 nucleotides align to TRBD1. This CDR3 contains 14 residues. Germline V CDR1 and CDR2: MNHNS, SASEGT. J was trimmed by 2 bases and V by 7 bases; bases with no gene match: 2.

As concerns this clonotype: This may stem from a read error, because a much larger clone lies one nucleotide away. The rearrangement uses TRBV20-1 and TRBJ2-3; TRBD2 might be the D (5 bases). This CDR3 spans 14 amino acids. V shed 6 bases and J shed 4 bases, with 17 bases lying between them. CDR1 and CDR2 from the germline V gene are DFQATT and SNEGSKA (reference sequence). Written as DNA, the CDR3 is TGCAGTGCCCTTCTAGCAACCGTCCCAGATACGCAGTATTTT. It specifies CSALLATVPDTQYF.

CDR3 in DNA: TGTGCCAGCACCCCGACGGAATACTATGGCTACACCTTC. Translating it yields CASTPTEYYGYTF. The chain employs TRBV9 and TRBJ1-2; no definite D call. Deletions cut 6 bases from V and 3 bases from J, with 12 bases between. The germline gives CDR1 SGDLS, CDR2 YYNGEE. The CDR3 consists of 13 residues. Full variable domain (outside the CDR3, taken from reference TRBV9 and TRBJ1-2): DSGVTQTPKHLITATGQRVTLRCSPRSGDLSVYWYQQSLDQGLQFLIQYYNGEERAKGNILERFSAQQFPDLHSELNLSSLELGDSALYFCASTPTEYYGYTFGSGTRLTVV.

CDR3 residues: CASRFGVHPTDTQYF. The CDR3 DNA follows: TGTGCCAGCAGATTCGGGGTGCACCCAACAGATACGCAGTATTTT. The V call is TRBV5-5, the J call TRBJ2-3; the D gene is possibly TRBD2 (5 bases). Trimming stripped 5 bases from V and 3 bases from J, with 16 bases between. Germline CDR1 SGHKS, CDR2 YYEKEE (reference sequence). The CDR3 consists of 15 residues. Based on the CDR3 plus reference TRBV5-5 and TRBJ2-3, the full variable domain is DAGVTQSPTHLIKTRGQQVTLRCSPISGHKSVSWYQQVLGQGPQFIFQYYEKEERGRGNFPDRFSARQFPNYSSELNVNALLLGDSALYLCASRFGVHPTDTQYFGPGTRLTVL.

The chain links TRBV5-6 to TRBJ2-1, with D possibly being TRBD1 or TRBD2 (7 bases each). Germline V gives CDR1 SGHDT, CDR2 YYEEEE. This CDR3 spans 15 amino acids. V was cut by 1 base and J by 4 bases, with 12 bases left in between. CDR3 loop: CASSLMQGGYNEQFF. CDR3 coding DNA: TGTGCCAGCAGCTTGATGCAGGGGGGGTACAATGAGCAGTTCTTC.

The chain joins TRBV2 to TRBJ1-6; 12 nucleotides align to TRBD1. The CDR3 contains 15 residues. V dropped 6 bases and J dropped 9; count of bases not matched to a gene: 6. Per the germline V gene, CDR1 is SNHLY and CDR2 is FYNNEI. DNA of the CDR3: TGTGCCAGCAGGATCCGGGACAGGGGGCTTTCACCCCTCCACTTT. This sequence encodes CASRIRDRGLSPLHF.